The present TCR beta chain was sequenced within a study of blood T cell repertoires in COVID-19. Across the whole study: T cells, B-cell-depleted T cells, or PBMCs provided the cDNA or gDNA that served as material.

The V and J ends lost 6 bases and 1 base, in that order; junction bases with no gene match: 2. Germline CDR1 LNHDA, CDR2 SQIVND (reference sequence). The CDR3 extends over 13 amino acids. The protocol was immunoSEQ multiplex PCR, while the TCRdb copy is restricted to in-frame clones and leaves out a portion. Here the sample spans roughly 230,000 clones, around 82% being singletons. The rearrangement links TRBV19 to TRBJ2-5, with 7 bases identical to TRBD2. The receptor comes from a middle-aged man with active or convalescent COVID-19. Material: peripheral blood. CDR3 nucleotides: TGTGCCAGTAGAAAGCGGGGCCAAGAGACCCAGTACTTC. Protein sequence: CASRKRGQETQYF.